The entry below describes one T cell receptor beta chain. Repertoires were generated with immunoSEQ multiplex PCR, while TCRdb's copy carries only in-frame clones and drops some. The table lists 150,000 or so clones, 81% of them singletons. The data were taken from a study of blood T cell repertoires in COVID-19. On the study more broadly: Sample material is recorded as cDNA or gDNA derived from T cells, B-cell-depleted T cells, or PBMCs.

Deletions cut 5 bases from V and 0 bases from J, with 8 bases between. The CDR3 runs to 13 residues. Germline-derived CDR1 and CDR2 are SGHDT and YYEEEE. This chain links TRBV5-6 with TRBJ2-5, with D perhaps TRBD2 (5 bases). The TCR sequence derives from a man in his fifties or sixties with active or convalescent COVID-19. The sequencing input was peripheral blood. The CDR3 here is CASSEGYQETQYF. The CDR3 coding sequence is TGTGCCAGCAGTGAGGGTTACCAAGAGACCCAGTACTTC.